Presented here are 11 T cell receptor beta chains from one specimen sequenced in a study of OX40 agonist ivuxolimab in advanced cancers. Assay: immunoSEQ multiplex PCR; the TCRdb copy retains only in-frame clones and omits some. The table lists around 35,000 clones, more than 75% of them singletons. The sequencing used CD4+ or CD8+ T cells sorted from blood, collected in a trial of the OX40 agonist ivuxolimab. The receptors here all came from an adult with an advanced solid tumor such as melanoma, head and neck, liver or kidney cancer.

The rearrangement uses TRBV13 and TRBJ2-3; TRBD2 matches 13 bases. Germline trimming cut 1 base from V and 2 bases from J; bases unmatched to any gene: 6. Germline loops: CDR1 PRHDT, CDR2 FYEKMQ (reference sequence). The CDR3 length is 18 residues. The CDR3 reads CASSLEGLAGFHTDTQYF. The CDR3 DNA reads TGTGCCAGCAGCTTAGAGGGACTAGCGGGGTTCCACACAGATACGCAGTATTTT.

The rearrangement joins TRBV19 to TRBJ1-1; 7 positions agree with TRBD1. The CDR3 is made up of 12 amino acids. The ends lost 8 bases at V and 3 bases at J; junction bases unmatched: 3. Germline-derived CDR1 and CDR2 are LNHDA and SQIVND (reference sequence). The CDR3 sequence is CASEQGYTEAFF. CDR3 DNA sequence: TGTGCCAGTGAACAGGGGTACACTGAAGCTTTCTTT.

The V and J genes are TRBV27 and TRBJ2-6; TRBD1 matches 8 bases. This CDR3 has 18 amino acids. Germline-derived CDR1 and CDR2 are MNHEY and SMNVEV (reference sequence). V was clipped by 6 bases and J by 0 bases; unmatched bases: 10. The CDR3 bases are TGTGCCAGCAGGGAAAGGACAGGGTCCCTCTCTGGGGCCAACGTCCTGACTTTC. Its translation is CASRERTGSLSGANVLTF.

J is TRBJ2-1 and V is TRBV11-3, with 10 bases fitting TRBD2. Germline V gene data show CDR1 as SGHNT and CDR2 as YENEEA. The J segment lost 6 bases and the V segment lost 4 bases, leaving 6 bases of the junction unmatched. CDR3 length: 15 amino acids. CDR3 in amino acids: CASSSRTSGTNEQFF. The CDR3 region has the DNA TGTGCCAGCAGCTCGAGGACTAGCGGCACCAATGAGCAGTTCTTC.

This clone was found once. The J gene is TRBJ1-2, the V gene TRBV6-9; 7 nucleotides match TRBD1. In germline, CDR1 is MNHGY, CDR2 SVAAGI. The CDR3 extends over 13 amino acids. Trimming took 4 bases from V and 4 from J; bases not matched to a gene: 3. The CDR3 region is CASSFRDSYGYTF. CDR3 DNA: TGTGCCAGCAGTTTTCGGGACAGCTATGGCTACACCTTC.

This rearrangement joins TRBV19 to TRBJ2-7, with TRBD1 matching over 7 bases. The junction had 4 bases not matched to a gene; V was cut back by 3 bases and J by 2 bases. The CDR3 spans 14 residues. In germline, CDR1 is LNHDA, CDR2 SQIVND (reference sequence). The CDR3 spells CASSMGDRAYEQYF. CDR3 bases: TGTGCCAGTAGTATGGGGGACAGAGCCTACGAGCAGTACTTC.

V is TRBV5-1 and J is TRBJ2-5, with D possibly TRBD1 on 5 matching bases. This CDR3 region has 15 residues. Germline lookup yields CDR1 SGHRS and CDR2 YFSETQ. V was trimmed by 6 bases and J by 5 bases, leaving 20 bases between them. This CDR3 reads CASKPGDSRIETQYF. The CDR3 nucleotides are TGCGCCAGCAAACCTGGAGACAGCCGGATTGAGACCCAGTACTTC.

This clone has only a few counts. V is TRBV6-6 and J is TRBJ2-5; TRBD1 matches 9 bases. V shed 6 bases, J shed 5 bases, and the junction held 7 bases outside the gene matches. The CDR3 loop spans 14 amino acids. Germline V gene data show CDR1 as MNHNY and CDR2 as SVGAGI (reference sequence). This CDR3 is CASRAGTGWETQYF. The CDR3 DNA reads TGTGCCAGCAGGGCCGGGACAGGGTGGGAGACCCAGTACTTC.

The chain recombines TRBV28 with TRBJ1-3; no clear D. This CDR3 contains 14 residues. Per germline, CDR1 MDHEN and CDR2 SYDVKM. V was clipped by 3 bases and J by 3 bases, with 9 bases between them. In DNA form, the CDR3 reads TGTGCCAGCAGTTTGCCCCCGCTTGGAAACACCATATATTTT. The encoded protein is CASSLPPLGNTIYF. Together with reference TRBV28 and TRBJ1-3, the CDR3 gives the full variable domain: DVKVTQSSRYLVKRTGEKVFLECVQDMDHENMFWYRQDPGLGLRLIYFSYDVKMKEKGDIPEGYSVSREKKERFSLILESASTNQTSMYLCASSLPPLGNTIYFGEGSWLTVV.

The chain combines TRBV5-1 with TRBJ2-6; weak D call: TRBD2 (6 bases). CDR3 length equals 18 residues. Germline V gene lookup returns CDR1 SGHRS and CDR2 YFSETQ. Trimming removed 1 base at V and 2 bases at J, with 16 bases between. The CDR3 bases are TGCGCCAGCAGCTTGCGGGGCATGATAGCGGCTGGGGCCAACGTCCTGACTTTC. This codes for CASSLRGMIAAGANVLTF.

CDR3 protein: CASSLSGGDTQYF. CDR3 DNA: TGTGCCAGCAGTTTATCGGGGGGAGATACGCAGTATTTT. The chain has TRBV27 and TRBJ2-3, with a tentative D call TRBD2 (6 bases). With 0 bases removed from V and 5 bases from J, the gap between germline ends came to 6 bases. CDR1 MNHEY and CDR2 SMNVEV come from the germline V gene (reference sequence). The length of the CDR3 is 13 residues.